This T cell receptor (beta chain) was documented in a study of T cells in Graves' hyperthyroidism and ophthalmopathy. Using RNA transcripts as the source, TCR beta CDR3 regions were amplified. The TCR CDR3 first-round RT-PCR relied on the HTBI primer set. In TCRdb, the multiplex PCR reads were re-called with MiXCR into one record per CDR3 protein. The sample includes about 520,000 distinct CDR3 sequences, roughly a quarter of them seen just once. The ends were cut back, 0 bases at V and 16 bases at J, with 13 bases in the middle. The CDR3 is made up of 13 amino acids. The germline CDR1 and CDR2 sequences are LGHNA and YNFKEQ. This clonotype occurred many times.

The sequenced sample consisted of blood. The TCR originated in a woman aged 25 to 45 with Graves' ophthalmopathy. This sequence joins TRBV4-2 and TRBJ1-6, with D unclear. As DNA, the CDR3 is TGTGCCAGCAGCCAAGAATCGGCGCCAGCTCTCCACTTT. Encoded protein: CASSQESAPALHF.